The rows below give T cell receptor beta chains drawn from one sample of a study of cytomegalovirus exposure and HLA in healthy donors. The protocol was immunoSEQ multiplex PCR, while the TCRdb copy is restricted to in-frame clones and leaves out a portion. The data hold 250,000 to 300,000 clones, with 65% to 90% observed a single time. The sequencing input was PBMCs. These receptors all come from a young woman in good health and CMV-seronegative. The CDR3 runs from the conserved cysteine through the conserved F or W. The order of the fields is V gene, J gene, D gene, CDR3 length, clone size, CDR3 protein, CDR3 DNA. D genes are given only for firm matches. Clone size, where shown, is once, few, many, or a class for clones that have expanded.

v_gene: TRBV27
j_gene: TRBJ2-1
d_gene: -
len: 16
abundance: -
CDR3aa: CASSSPGGTSGNEQFF
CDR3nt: TGTGCCAGCAGTTCTCCCGGCGGGACGTCTGGTAATGAGCAGTTCTTC

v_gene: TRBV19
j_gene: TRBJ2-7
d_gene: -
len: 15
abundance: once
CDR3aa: CASSTQQGSSYEQYF
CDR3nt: TGTGCCAGTAGTACTCAGCAGGGAAGCTCCTACGAGCAGTACTTC

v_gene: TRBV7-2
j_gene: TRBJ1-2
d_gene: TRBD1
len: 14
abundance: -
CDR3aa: CASSRTPGQIFYTF
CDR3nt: TGTGCCAGCAGCAGAACACCGGGACAGATTTTCTACACCTTC

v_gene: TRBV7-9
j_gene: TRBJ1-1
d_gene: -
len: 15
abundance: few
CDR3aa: CASSMGHLLNTEAFF
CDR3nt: TGTGCCAGCAGCATGGGACACTTGTTGAACACTGAAGCTTTCTTT

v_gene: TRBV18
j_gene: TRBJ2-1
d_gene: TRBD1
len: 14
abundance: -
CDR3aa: CASSPRDRADEQFF
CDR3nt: TGTGCCAGCTCACCGCGGGACAGGGCCGATGAGCAGTTCTTC

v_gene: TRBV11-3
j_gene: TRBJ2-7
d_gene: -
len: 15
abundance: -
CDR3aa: CASTPRGGTFYEQYF
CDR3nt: TGTGCCAGCACTCCGCGGGGCGGGACCTTCTACGAGCAGTACTTC

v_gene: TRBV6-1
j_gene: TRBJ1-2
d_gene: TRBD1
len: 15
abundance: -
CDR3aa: CASSEGWTGHYGYTF
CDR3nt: TGTGCCAGCAGTGAAGGCTGGACAGGGCACTATGGCTACACCTTC

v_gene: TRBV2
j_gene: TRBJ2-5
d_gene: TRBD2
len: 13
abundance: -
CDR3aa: CASSGVAGETQYF
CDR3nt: TGTGCCAGCAGTGGAGTAGCGGGAGAGACCCAGTACTTC

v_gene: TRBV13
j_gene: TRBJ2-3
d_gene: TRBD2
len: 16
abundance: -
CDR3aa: CASSPPGLAGLDTQYF
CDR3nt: TGTGCCAGCAGCCCCCCGGGACTAGCGGGGCTGGATACGCAGTATTTT

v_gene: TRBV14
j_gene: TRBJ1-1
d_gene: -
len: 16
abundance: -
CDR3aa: CASSQDNRVINTEAFF
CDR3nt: TGTGCCAGCAGCCAAGATAACAGGGTTATTAACACTGAAGCTTTCTTT

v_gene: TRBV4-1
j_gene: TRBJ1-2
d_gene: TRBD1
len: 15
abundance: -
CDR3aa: CASSSRQGGNYGYTF
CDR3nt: TGCGCCAGCAGCAGTCGACAGGGGGGGAACTATGGCTACACCTTC

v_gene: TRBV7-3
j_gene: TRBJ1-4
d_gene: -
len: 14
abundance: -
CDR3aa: CASSRRGSNEKLFF
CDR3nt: TGTGCCAGCAGTCGACGGGGTTCAAATGAAAAACTGTTTTTT

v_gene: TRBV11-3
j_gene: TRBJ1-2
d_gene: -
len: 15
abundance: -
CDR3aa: CASSLDRATGPGYTF
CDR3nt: TGTGCCAGCAGCTTAGATCGAGCGACAGGACCCGGCTACACCTTC

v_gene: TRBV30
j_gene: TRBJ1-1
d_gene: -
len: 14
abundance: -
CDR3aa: CAWSVLTVNTEAFF
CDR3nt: TGTGCCTGGAGTGTACTGACAGTGAACACTGAAGCTTTCTTT

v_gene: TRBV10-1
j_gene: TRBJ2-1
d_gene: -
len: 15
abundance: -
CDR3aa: CASSGAPDSYNEQFF
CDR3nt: TGCGCCAGCAGTGGAGCGCCGGACTCCTACAATGAGCAGTTCTTC

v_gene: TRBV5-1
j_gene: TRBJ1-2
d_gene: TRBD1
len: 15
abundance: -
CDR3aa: CASSLVGQGAGGYTF
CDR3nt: TGCGCCAGCAGCTTGGTGGGGCAGGGGGCAGGTGGCTACACCTTC

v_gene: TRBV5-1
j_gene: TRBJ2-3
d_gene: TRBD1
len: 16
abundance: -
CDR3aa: CASSWGTGGGTDTQYF
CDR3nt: TGCGCCAGCAGCTGGGGGACAGGGGGAGGCACAGATACGCAGTATTTT

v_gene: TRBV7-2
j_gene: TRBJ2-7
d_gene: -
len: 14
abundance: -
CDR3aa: CASSLGQGGYEQYF
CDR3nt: TGTGCCAGCAGCTTAGGTCAGGGGGGCTACGAGCAGTACTTC

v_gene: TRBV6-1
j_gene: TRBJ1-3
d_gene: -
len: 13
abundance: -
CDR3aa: CASSVTNGNTIYF
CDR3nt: TGTGCCAGCAGTGTTACAAATGGAAACACCATATATTTT

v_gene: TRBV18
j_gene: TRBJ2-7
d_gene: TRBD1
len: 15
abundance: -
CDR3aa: CASSPGDSKTYEQYF
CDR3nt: TGTGCCAGCTCACCAGGGGACAGCAAAACCTACGAGCAGTACTTC

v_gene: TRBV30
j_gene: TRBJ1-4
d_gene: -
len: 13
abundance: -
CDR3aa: CAWSGGGNEKLFF
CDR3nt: TGTGCCTGGAGTGGAGGGGGAAATGAAAAACTGTTTTTT

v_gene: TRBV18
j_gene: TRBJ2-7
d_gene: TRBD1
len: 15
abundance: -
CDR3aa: CASSPPTGATGEQYF
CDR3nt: TGTGCCAGCTCACCCCCGACAGGGGCGACGGGCGAGCAGTACTTC

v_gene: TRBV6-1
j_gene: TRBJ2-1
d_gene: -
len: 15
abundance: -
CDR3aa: CASSEGLSSYNEQFF
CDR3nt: TGTGCCAGCAGTGAAGGGCTCAGCTCCTACAATGAGCAGTTCTTC

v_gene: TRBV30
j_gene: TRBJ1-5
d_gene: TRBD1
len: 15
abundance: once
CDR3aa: CAWSSTGYSNQPQHF
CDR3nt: TGTGCCTGGAGCTCGACAGGGTATAGCAATCAGCCCCAGCATTTT

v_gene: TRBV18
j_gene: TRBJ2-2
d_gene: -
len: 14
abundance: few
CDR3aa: CASSRTSSARELFF
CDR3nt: TGTGCCAGCTCACGCACTTCCTCCGCGAGGGAGCTGTTTTTT

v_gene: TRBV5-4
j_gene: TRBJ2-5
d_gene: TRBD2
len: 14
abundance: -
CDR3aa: CASSSGGREETQYF
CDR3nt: TGTGCCAGCAGCTCTGGGGGGAGGGAAGAGACCCAGTACTTC

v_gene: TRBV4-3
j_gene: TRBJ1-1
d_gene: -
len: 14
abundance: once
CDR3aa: CASSPQGMRTEAFF
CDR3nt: TGCGCCAGCAGCCCCCAGGGGATGAGAACTGAAGCTTTCTTT

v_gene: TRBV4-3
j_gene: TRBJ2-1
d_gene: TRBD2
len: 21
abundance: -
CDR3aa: CASSQDGFQTSGGAIGNEQFF
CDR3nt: TGCGCCAGCAGCCAAGATGGGTTTCAGACTAGCGGGGGGGCCATTGGGAATGAGCAGTTCTTC

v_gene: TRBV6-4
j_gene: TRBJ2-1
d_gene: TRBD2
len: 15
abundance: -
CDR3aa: CASSDRAGGPNEQFF
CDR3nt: TGTGCCAGCAGTGACAGGGCGGGAGGGCCGAATGAGCAGTTCTTC

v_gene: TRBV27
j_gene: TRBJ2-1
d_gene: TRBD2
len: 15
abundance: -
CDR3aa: CASRGLAGAWNEQFF
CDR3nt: TGTGCCAGCAGGGGACTAGCGGGGGCCTGGAATGAGCAGTTCTTC

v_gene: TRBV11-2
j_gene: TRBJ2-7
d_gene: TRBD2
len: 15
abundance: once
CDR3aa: CASSLVLAGGGEQYF
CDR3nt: TGTGCCAGCAGCTTAGTTCTAGCGGGAGGCGGCGAGCAGTACTTC

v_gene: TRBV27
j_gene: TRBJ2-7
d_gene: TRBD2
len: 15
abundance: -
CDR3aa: CASSSQGLAIYEQYF
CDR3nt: TGTGCCAGCAGTTCCCAGGGACTAGCGATCTACGAGCAGTACTTC

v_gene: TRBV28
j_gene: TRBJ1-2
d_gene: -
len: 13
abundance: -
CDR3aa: CASSFLPVSGYTF
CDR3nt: TGTGCCAGCAGTTTTCTACCCGTTTCTGGCTACACCTTC

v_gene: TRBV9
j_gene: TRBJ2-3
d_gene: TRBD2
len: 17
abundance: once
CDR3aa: CASSVEPSGASTDTQYF
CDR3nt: TGTGCCAGCAGCGTAGAGCCTAGCGGGGCCAGCACAGATACGCAGTATTTT

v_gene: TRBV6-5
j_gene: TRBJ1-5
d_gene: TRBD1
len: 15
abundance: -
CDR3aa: CASSYGTGGNQPQHF
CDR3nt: TGTGCCAGCAGTTACGGTACAGGGGGAAATCAGCCCCAGCATTTT

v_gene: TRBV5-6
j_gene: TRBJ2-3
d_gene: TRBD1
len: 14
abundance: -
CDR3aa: CASSYGQGGDTQYF
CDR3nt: TGTGCCAGCAGCTATGGACAGGGTGGGGATACGCAGTATTTT

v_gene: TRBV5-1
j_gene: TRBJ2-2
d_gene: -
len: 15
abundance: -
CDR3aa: CASRPRTTNTGELFF
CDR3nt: TGCGCCAGCAGGCCCCGGACAACGAACACCGGGGAGCTGTTTTTT

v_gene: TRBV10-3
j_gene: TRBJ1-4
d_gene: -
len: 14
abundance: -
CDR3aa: CAISAGGVGEKLFF
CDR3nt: TGTGCCATCAGTGCCGGGGGGGTAGGGGAAAAACTGTTTTTT

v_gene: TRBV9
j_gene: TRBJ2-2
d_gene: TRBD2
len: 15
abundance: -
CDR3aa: CASSVDSSGFGELFF
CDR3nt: TGTGCCAGCAGCGTAGACTCTAGCGGGTTCGGGGAGCTGTTTTTT

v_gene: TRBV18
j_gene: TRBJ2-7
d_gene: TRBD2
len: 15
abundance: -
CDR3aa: CASSPRDYRSYEQYF
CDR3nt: TGTGCCAGCTCACCCCGGGACTACCGCTCCTACGAGCAGTACTTC

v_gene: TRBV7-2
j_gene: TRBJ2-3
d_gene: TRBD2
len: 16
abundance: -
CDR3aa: CASSLGPTSGGAIEYF
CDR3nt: TGTGCCAGCAGCTTAGGACCTACTAGCGGGGGGGCGATCGAGTATTTT

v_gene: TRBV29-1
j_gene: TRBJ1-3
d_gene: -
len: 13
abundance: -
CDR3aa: CSVLDRNGNTIYF
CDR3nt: TGCAGCGTTCTAGACAGGAATGGAAACACCATATATTTT

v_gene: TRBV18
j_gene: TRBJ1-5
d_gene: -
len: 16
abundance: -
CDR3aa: CASSIYSSNSNQPQHF
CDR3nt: TGTGCCAGCTCAATATATAGTTCAAATAGCAATCAGCCCCAGCATTTT

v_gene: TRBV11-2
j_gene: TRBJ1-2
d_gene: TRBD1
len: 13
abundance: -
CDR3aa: CASSAGQDYGYTF
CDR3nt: TGTGCCAGCAGCGCGGGACAGGACTATGGCTACACCTTC

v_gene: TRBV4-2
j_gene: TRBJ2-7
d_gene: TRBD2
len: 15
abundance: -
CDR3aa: CASSQGLAGTYEQYF
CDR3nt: TGTGCCAGCAGCCAAGGACTAGCGGGTACCTACGAGCAGTACTTC

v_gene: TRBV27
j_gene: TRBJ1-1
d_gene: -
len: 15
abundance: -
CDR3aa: CASSLFQVLGTEAFF
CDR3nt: TGTGCCAGCAGTTTATTTCAGGTCCTCGGCACTGAAGCTTTCTTT

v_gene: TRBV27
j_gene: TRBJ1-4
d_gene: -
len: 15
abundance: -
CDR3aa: CASRAIREWGEKLFF
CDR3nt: TGTGCCAGCAGGGCAATCAGGGAATGGGGTGAAAAACTGTTTTTT

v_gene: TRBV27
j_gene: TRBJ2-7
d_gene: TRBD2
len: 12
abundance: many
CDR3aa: CATKTSGYEQYF
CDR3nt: TGTGCCACCAAGACTAGCGGCTACGAGCAGTACTTC

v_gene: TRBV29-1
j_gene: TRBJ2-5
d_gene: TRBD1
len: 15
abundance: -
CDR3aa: CSVELTQDRGETQYF
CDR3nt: TGCAGCGTTGAGCTCACACAGGACAGGGGTGAGACCCAGTACTTC